The subject of this entry is one T cell receptor beta chain. Brentuximab vedotin exposure varied, and every patient relapsed after autologous stem cell transplantation. The method was immunoSEQ multiplex PCR; TCRdb's version includes in-frame clones alone and lacks a portion of them. Among fewer than 70,000 clones listed, more than 70% were seen once. The sample belongs to a study of PD-1 blockade in classical Hodgkin lymphoma. The ends lost 5 bases at V and 3 bases at J; junction bases unmatched: 5. Germline V lookup: CDR1 LNHDA, CDR2 SQIVND (reference sequence). The CDR3 length is 15 residues. Sequenced material: peripheral blood mononuclear cells (PBMCs), taken before the second cycle of nivolumab. This sequence was found in a human donor with classical Hodgkin lymphoma. V gene TRBV19 combines with J gene TRBJ2-1, with 9 bases that match TRBD1. The CDR3 spells CASSLGQGFYNEQFF. The DNA for the CDR3 is TGTGCCAGTAGTTTGGGACAGGGCTTCTACAATGAGCAGTTCTTC.